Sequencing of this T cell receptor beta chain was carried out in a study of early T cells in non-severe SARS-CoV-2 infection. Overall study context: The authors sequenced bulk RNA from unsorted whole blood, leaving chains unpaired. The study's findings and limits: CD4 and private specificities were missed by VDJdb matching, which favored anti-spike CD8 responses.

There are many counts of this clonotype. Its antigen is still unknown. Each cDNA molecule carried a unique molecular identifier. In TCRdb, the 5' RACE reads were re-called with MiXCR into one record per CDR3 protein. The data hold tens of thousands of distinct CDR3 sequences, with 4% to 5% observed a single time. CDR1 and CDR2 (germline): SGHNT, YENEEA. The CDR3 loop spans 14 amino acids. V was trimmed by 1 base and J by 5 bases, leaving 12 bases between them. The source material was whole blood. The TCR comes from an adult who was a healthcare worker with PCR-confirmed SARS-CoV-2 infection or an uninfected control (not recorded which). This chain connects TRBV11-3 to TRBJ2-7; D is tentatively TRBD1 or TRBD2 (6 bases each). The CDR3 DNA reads TGTGCCAGCAGCTTAGGGGGGGCCGGGAACGAGCAGTACTTC. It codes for CASSLGGAGNEQYF.